The rows below give T cell receptor beta chains drawn from one sample of a study of immune evolution from preneoplasia to lung adenocarcinoma. Sequencing was performed with immunoSEQ multiplex PCR; in TCRdb, only in-frame clones are kept and a portion is missing. The table includes roughly 5,500 clones, approximately 80% detected once. Sample: FFPE adjacent normal lung tissue. The source of these receptors is a donor aged 70 or older with lung adenocarcinoma. Both conserved end residues are part of each CDR3. The D gene is left open where the match is weak. Clone sizes are given selectively: once, few, many, or a class where the clone is expanded.

d_gene: -; j_gene: TRBJ1-1; abundance: -; v_gene: TRBV10-3; CDR3nt: TGTGCCATCAGCCATGGGGATCCCACTGAAGCTTTCTTT; CDR3aa: CAISHGDPTEAFF
d_gene: -; j_gene: TRBJ1-2; abundance: -; v_gene: TRBV5-1; CDR3nt: TGCGCCAGTCAGATCAACGCAAACTATGGCTACACCTTC; CDR3aa: CASQINANYGYTF
d_gene: TRBD1; j_gene: TRBJ2-1; abundance: -; v_gene: TRBV25-1; CDR3nt: TGTGCCAGCAGTGGGCGGGACAGGGATAATGAGCAGTTCTTC; CDR3aa: CASSGRDRDNEQFF
d_gene: TRBD2; j_gene: TRBJ2-3; abundance: once; v_gene: TRBV4-1; CDR3nt: TGCGCCAGCAGCCCGCGGGAGGTAGATACGCAGTATTTT; CDR3aa: CASSPREVDTQYF
d_gene: TRBD2; j_gene: TRBJ2-2; abundance: -; v_gene: TRBV11-2; CDR3nt: TGTGCCAGCAGCTTAGCCCTACCCCCACTAGCGGGAGGCACCGGGGAGCTGTTTTTT; CDR3aa: CASSLALPPLAGGTGELFF
d_gene: -; j_gene: TRBJ2-3; abundance: few; v_gene: TRBV15; CDR3nt: TGTGCCACCAGCAGCGGGAGAGTAAGGGGATTAACAGATACGCAGTATTTT; CDR3aa: CATSSGRVRGLTDTQYF
d_gene: TRBD1; j_gene: TRBJ2-1; abundance: -; v_gene: TRBV6-4; CDR3nt: TGTGCCAGCAGCGTGGACAGGGGAGTAGGCTATGAGCAGTTCTTC; CDR3aa: CASSVDRGVGYEQFF
d_gene: TRBD1; j_gene: TRBJ1-3; abundance: -; v_gene: TRBV29-1; CDR3nt: TGCAGCGCCCTAGGACAGGGGCTCTCTGGAAACACCATATATTTT; CDR3aa: CSALGQGLSGNTIYF
d_gene: -; j_gene: TRBJ2-3; abundance: few; v_gene: TRBV10-3; CDR3nt: TGTGCCATCAGCAAAGGGACGGCCCAGGAGGATACGCAGTATTTT; CDR3aa: CAISKGTAQEDTQYF
d_gene: TRBD2; j_gene: TRBJ2-1; abundance: few; v_gene: TRBV2; CDR3nt: TGTGCCAGCGCTACCCCCGAACTAGCGGGAGGGCCCTCCCACAATGAGCAGTTCTTC; CDR3aa: CASATPELAGGPSHNEQFF
d_gene: -; j_gene: TRBJ2-3; abundance: once; v_gene: TRBV2; CDR3nt: TGTGCCAGGGACGGGTCCTATGCTCCAGATACGCAGTATTTT; CDR3aa: CARDGSYAPDTQYF
d_gene: -; j_gene: TRBJ1-4; abundance: -; v_gene: TRBV11-2; CDR3nt: TGTGCCAGCAGCTCCCCCCTCGGAGGAAAACTGTTTTTT; CDR3aa: CASSSPLGGKLFF
d_gene: -; j_gene: TRBJ1-2; abundance: -; v_gene: TRBV14; CDR3nt: TGTGCCAGCAGCCAAGTCAGGATTGGCTATGGCTACACCTTC; CDR3aa: CASSQVRIGYGYTF
d_gene: -; j_gene: TRBJ1-1; abundance: -; v_gene: TRBV30; CDR3nt: TGTGCCTGGAGTCCGAACCCTGGGGACACTGAAGCTTTCTTT; CDR3aa: CAWSPNPGDTEAFF
d_gene: -; j_gene: TRBJ1-2; abundance: -; v_gene: TRBV21-1; CDR3nt: TGTGCCAGCACCCTACCAGTGAGGGTAGGCTACACCTTC; CDR3aa: CASTLPVRVGYTF
d_gene: -; j_gene: TRBJ2-6; abundance: -; v_gene: TRBV5-1; CDR3nt: TGCGCCAGCGCAGGCTCTGGGGCCAACGTCCTGACTTTC; CDR3aa: CASAGSGANVLTF
d_gene: -; j_gene: TRBJ1-2; abundance: -; v_gene: TRBV7-9; CDR3nt: TGTGCCAGCAGCCCAGGGTCTGGGTCACCAAGAGGCTACACCTTC; CDR3aa: CASSPGSGSPRGYTF
d_gene: TRBD2; j_gene: TRBJ2-5; abundance: -; v_gene: TRBV5-1; CDR3nt: TGCGCCAGCAGCCCGGGGTCTAGCGGGGAAGAGACCCAGTACTTC; CDR3aa: CASSPGSSGEETQYF
d_gene: -; j_gene: TRBJ2-7; abundance: once; v_gene: TRBV18; CDR3nt: TGTGCCAGCTCACCTAGACTAGACCTCTACGAGCAGTACTTC; CDR3aa: CASSPRLDLYEQYF
d_gene: TRBD1; j_gene: TRBJ2-7; abundance: -; v_gene: TRBV19; CDR3nt: TGTGCCAGTAGTGACCCGGGACAGGGGTGGGAGCAGTACTTC; CDR3aa: CASSDPGQGWEQYF
d_gene: -; j_gene: TRBJ1-5; abundance: few; v_gene: TRBV7-9; CDR3nt: TGTGCCAGCAGCTTATTGGGGCAGCCCCAGCATTTT; CDR3aa: CASSLLGQPQHF
d_gene: -; j_gene: TRBJ2-1; abundance: -; v_gene: TRBV6-1; CDR3nt: TGTGCCAGCAGTGAAGGAGCAGGGGCACCTCCCTACAATGAGCAGTTCTTC; CDR3aa: CASSEGAGAPPYNEQFF
d_gene: -; j_gene: TRBJ2-3; abundance: -; v_gene: TRBV5-1; CDR3nt: TGCGCCAGCAGCTTTGGAGCCGGGACAGATACGCAGTATTTT; CDR3aa: CASSFGAGTDTQYF
d_gene: -; j_gene: TRBJ1-1; abundance: -; v_gene: TRBV7-8; CDR3nt: TGTGCCAGCAGCCCTCTAAAGAACACTGAAGCTTTCTTT; CDR3aa: CASSPLKNTEAFF
d_gene: TRBD2; j_gene: TRBJ2-7; abundance: -; v_gene: TRBV27; CDR3nt: TGTGCCAGCAGGCCGGGACTAGCGGCTCTCGAGCAGTACTTC; CDR3aa: CASRPGLAALEQYF
d_gene: TRBD1; j_gene: TRBJ1-1; abundance: few; v_gene: TRBV19; CDR3nt: TGTGCCAGTAGTTCAGGGGGAGGGCACACTGAAGCTTTCTTT; CDR3aa: CASSSGGGHTEAFF
d_gene: -; j_gene: TRBJ2-2; abundance: -; v_gene: TRBV9; CDR3nt: TGTGCCAGCAGCTCACCACTAGACGGGGAGCTGTTTTTT; CDR3aa: CASSSPLDGELFF
d_gene: TRBD1; j_gene: TRBJ2-4; abundance: -; v_gene: TRBV30; CDR3nt: TGTGCCTGGAATAGACAGGGGGCTGTTGGCATTCAGTACTTC; CDR3aa: CAWNRQGAVGIQYF
d_gene: -; j_gene: TRBJ2-2; abundance: -; v_gene: TRBV7-2; CDR3nt: TGTGCCAGCAGCTTGGGAGTTAACGGGGAGCTGTTTTTT; CDR3aa: CASSLGVNGELFF
d_gene: TRBD1; j_gene: TRBJ2-5; abundance: once; v_gene: TRBV28; CDR3nt: TGTGCCAGCAGTCCACCGGGACAGGGAGATTTTGAGACCCAGTACTTC; CDR3aa: CASSPPGQGDFETQYF
d_gene: TRBD1; j_gene: TRBJ2-5; abundance: -; v_gene: TRBV7-9; CDR3nt: TGTGCCAGCAGCCCTGGGCGACAGGGGGAGACCCAGTACTTC; CDR3aa: CASSPGRQGETQYF
d_gene: -; j_gene: TRBJ1-4; abundance: -; v_gene: TRBV19; CDR3nt: TGTGCCAGTAGTACCTATGGGACGGTCGAAAAACTGTTTTTT; CDR3aa: CASSTYGTVEKLFF
d_gene: TRBD1; j_gene: TRBJ2-3; abundance: -; v_gene: TRBV11-2; CDR3nt: TGTGCCAGCAGCTTAGGGGGACAGGGGGAAGGTACGCAGTATTTT; CDR3aa: CASSLGGQGEGTQYF
d_gene: TRBD1; j_gene: TRBJ1-2; abundance: -; v_gene: TRBV7-8; CDR3nt: TGTGCCAGCAGCTCCGGGACAGGGGGCGGTGGCTACACCTTC; CDR3aa: CASSSGTGGGGYTF
d_gene: TRBD1; j_gene: TRBJ1-1; abundance: -; v_gene: TRBV7-9; CDR3nt: TGTGCCAGCAGCGCGACAGGGGGCACTGAAGCTTTCTTT; CDR3aa: CASSATGGTEAFF
d_gene: TRBD2; j_gene: TRBJ2-7; abundance: few; v_gene: TRBV5-4; CDR3nt: TGTGCCAGCAGCCATAGCGGGACCTTCTACGAGCAGTACTTC; CDR3aa: CASSHSGTFYEQYF
d_gene: -; j_gene: TRBJ1-1; abundance: large; v_gene: TRBV6-1; CDR3nt: TGTGCCAGCAGTGAATCTCCAGTAGGGAACACTGAAGCTTTCTTT; CDR3aa: CASSESPVGNTEAFF
d_gene: -; j_gene: TRBJ2-3; abundance: -; v_gene: TRBV6-4; CDR3nt: TGTGCCAGCAGTGAATTTGGGGCAGGAGGCACAGATACGCAGTATTTT; CDR3aa: CASSEFGAGGTDTQYF
d_gene: TRBD1; j_gene: TRBJ2-3; abundance: -; v_gene: TRBV7-9; CDR3nt: TGTGCCTTCACCGGACAGGGCATGGATACGCAGTATTTT; CDR3aa: CAFTGQGMDTQYF
d_gene: -; j_gene: TRBJ1-5; abundance: -; v_gene: TRBV6-5; CDR3nt: TGTGCCAGCCCCTCCAGGGCGGGACAGCCCCAGCATTTT; CDR3aa: CASPSRAGQPQHF
d_gene: TRBD2; j_gene: TRBJ2-1; abundance: -; v_gene: TRBV7-3; CDR3nt: TGTGCCAGCAGCTTCCTAGCGGGAGGTAATGAGCAGTTCTTC; CDR3aa: CASSFLAGGNEQFF
d_gene: -; j_gene: TRBJ1-5; abundance: -; v_gene: TRBV30; CDR3nt: TGTGCCTGGAGCCTCAGCGATGGGCAGCCCCAGCATTTT; CDR3aa: CAWSLSDGQPQHF
d_gene: -; j_gene: TRBJ2-2; abundance: large; v_gene: TRBV14; CDR3nt: TGTGCCAGCAGCCAAGACGGTAGCGGGGAGCTGTTTTTT; CDR3aa: CASSQDGSGELFF
d_gene: -; j_gene: TRBJ2-1; abundance: -; v_gene: TRBV5-6; CDR3nt: TGTGCCAGCAGCTTGGATGGCAGGGTGATCTCCTACAATGAGCAGTTCTTC; CDR3aa: CASSLDGRVISYNEQFF